The clone carrying this T cell receptor (beta chain) showed up just a few times. Its antigen is still unknown. The V gene's germline CDR1 is SQVTM and CDR2 ANQGSEA. Between the trimmed V and J ends, which lost 5 bases and 2 bases, there was a span of 13 bases. CDR3 length: 14 residues. These data come from a study of CD8+CD57+ T cells in acquired aplastic anemia. General observations from the study: Patients and healthy controls showed no significant CD8+ Simpson's diversity difference. About 27 CD8+ CDR3 sequences were shared between patients and controls.

For sequencing, patients were chosen who had shown expansion of CD8+CD57+ cells by flow cytometry. TCR beta VDJ combinations and CDR3 sequences were profiled from genomic DNA. From the reads, TCRdb called clonotypes with MiXCR, one entry per CDR3 protein. The sample contains around 150,000 distinct CDR3 sequences, more than 40% of which appear only once. The chain joins TRBV29-1 to TRBJ1-5, with a possible D match to TRBD1 (6 bases). The specimen sequenced was sorted CD4+, CD8+, or CD8+CD57+ T cells (not recorded which) from PBMCs. The receptor's source is a human donor with aplastic anemia. The CDR3 DNA reads as TGCAGCGTTACTACAGGGTTCGGCAATCAGCCCCAGCATTTT. Its protein product is CSVTTGFGNQPQHF.